These 32 T cell receptor beta chains came from one sample sequenced in a study of cytomegalovirus exposure and HLA in healthy donors. The study ran its PCR with 60 Vbeta and 13 Jbeta primers. The protocol was immunoSEQ multiplex PCR, while the TCRdb copy is restricted to in-frame clones and leaves out a portion. The table lists more than 90,000 clones, around 81% of them singletons. The sample was PBMCs. Every receptor here comes from a woman between 70 and 85 years old in good health and CMV-seropositive.

V is TRBV18 and J is TRBJ1-2; D is perhaps TRBD1 (6 bases). The CDR3 sequence is 13 residues long. V was pared by 2 bases and J by 8 bases, with 12 bases between. Per the germline V gene, CDR1 is KGHSH and CDR2 is LQKENI. The CDR3 DNA sequence: TGTGCCAGCTCACCAGAGCAGGGGCTCGGCTACACCTTC. Amino acids: CASSPEQGLGYTF.

This sequence joins TRBV7-2 and TRBJ2-1; tentatively, D is TRBD2 (5 bases). CDR1 and CDR2 (germline): SGHTA, FQGNSA. This CDR3 comprises 15 residues. The ends were cut back, 2 bases at V and 2 bases at J, with 10 bases in the middle. For the CDR3, the DNA is TGTGCCAGCAGCTTAAGCGCTAGCACCTACAATGAGCAGTTCTTC. Protein product: CASSLSASTYNEQFF.

The rearrangement joins TRBV6-6 to TRBJ1-4; 11 bases map to TRBD1. Germline V CDR1 and CDR2: MNHNY, SVGAGI (reference sequence). Unmatched junction bases numbered 7, after V lost 5 bases and J lost 8 bases. The CDR3 extends over 15 amino acids. The CDR3 sequence is CASSPGQGAGEKLFF. CDR3 nucleotide sequence: TGTGCCAGCAGTCCTGGACAGGGGGCCGGCGAAAAACTGTTTTTT.

V is TRBV28 and J is TRBJ2-7, with a tentative D call TRBD1 (5 bases). V was trimmed by 7 bases and J by 2 bases, leaving 18 bases between them. This CDR3 contains 15 residues. Germline CDR1 and CDR2: MDHEN and SYDVKM. CDR3 nucleotides: TGTGCCAGCACCTACGGACAAGGTGGCCCCTACGAGCAGTACTTC. This translates into CASTYGQGGPYEQYF.

The chain uses TRBV7-9 and TRBJ2-5; the D is unclear. The J call may be wrong; the DNA end is better matched by TRBJ2-7. CDR1 and CDR2 from the germline V gene are SEHNR and FQNEAQ (reference sequence). There are 13 residues in the CDR3. This chain's CDR3 is CASSFVTAYEQYF. CDR3 sequence (DNA): TGTGCCAGCAGCTTTGTGACTGCCTACGAGCAGTACTTC.

Only a few counts were recorded for this clone. The chain employs TRBV7-9 and TRBJ2-2, with D unclear. The CDR3 is made up of 14 amino acids. The germline V gene encodes CDR1 SEHNR and CDR2 FQNEAQ (reference sequence). The V and J ends lost 1 base and 2 bases respectively, with 5 bases between them. CDR3 loop: CASSLDLNTGELFF. For the CDR3, the DNA is TGTGCCAGCAGCTTAGACTTAAACACCGGGGAGCTGTTTTTT.

This chain connects TRBV25-1 to TRBJ1-1; D ambiguous. The CDR3 is 12 amino acids. V dropped 0 bases and J dropped 7 bases, with 6 bases sitting between them. Germline V gene lookup returns CDR1 MGHDK and CDR2 SYGVNS. The DNA for the CDR3 is TGTGCCAGCAGTGAATATGGCAGTGAAGCTTTCTTT. Amino acid sequence: CASSEYGSEAFF.

The V call is TRBV4-1, the J call TRBJ2-3; D gene uncertain. Germline CDR1 and CDR2: MGHRA and YSYEKL. The CDR3 totals 13 residues. V dropped 4 bases and J dropped 3 bases, with 8 bases sitting between them. This chain's CDR3 is CASSLRKTDTQYF. The CDR3 bases are TGCGCCAGCAGCCTCAGGAAGACAGATACGCAGTATTTT.

This chain uses TRBV2 with TRBJ2-5; TRBD2 agrees at 8 bases. The J call may be faulty, since TRBJ2-7 better matches the DNA end. The CDR3 has 14 residues. Germline V CDR1 and CDR2: SNHLY, FYNNEI. CDR3 amino acids: CASSVAETSDEQYF. As DNA, the CDR3 is TGTGCCAGCAGTGTGGCAGAGACTAGCGACGAGCAGTACTTC.

This clone was counted once. The gene calls are TRBV5-1 and TRBJ2-1; 13 nucleotides match TRBD2. Germline V lookup: CDR1 SGHRS, CDR2 YFSETQ. The CDR3 length is 16 residues. V dropped 5 bases and J dropped 5; count of bases not matched to a gene: 7. The CDR3: CASRTQLAGGDNEQFF. The CDR3, as DNA: TGCGCCAGCAGGACCCAACTAGCGGGAGGGGACAATGAGCAGTTCTTC. Full variable domain (outside the CDR3, taken from reference TRBV5-1 and TRBJ2-1): KAGVTQTPRYLIKTRGQQVTLSCSPISGHRSVSWYQQTPGQGLQFLFEYFSETQRNKGNFPGRFSGRQFSNSRSEMNVSTLELGDSALYLCASRTQLAGGDNEQFFGPGTRLTVL.

This chain links TRBV18 with TRBJ2-7; 10 bases align to TRBD1. Trimming took 6 bases from V and 3 from J; bases not matched to a gene: 5. The V gene's germline CDR1 is KGHSH and CDR2 LQKENI. This CDR3 contains 14 residues. The CDR3 DNA reads as TGTGCCAGCTCCAAGGGACAGGGGTTCTACGAGCAGTACTTC. Residues: CASSKGQGFYEQYF.

This rearrangement joins TRBV7-9 to TRBJ2-1; D perhaps matches TRBD1 (6 bases). Germline lookup yields CDR1 SEHNR and CDR2 FQNEAQ (reference sequence). This CDR3 comprises 17 residues. Trimming shortened V by 2 bases and J by 4 bases, and 18 bases separated the two germline ends. CDR3 DNA sequence: TGTGCCAGCAGCTTACAGGGTGGGGGCAGGGATTACAATGAGCAGTTCTTC. This sequence encodes CASSLQGGGRDYNEQFF.

The chain employs TRBV30 and TRBJ1-4, with a tentative D call TRBD1 (5 bases). The CDR3 has 16 amino acids. V lost 5 bases and J 2 bases, leaving 18 bases between the germline ends. Looked up from germline, CDR1 is GTSNPN and CDR2 is SVGIG (reference sequence). CDR3 sequence reads: CAWGEGEWATNEKLFF. DNA for the CDR3: TGTGCCTGGGGGGAAGGGGAATGGGCGACTAATGAAAAACTGTTTTTT.

The rearrangement links TRBV19 to TRBJ1-1; the match to TRBD1 covers 10 bases. The germline CDR1 and CDR2 sequences are LNHDA and SQIVND (reference sequence). Trimming took 5 bases from V and 0 from J; bases not matched to a gene: 9. This CDR3 spans 17 amino acids. The DNA for the CDR3 is TGTGCCAGTAGTTTTCGCGGACAGGGGGGGATGAACACTGAAGCTTTCTTT. Protein sequence: CASSFRGQGGMNTEAFF.

This rearrangement joins TRBV18 to TRBJ2-7; tentatively, D is TRBD1 (5 bases). Germline V gives CDR1 KGHSH, CDR2 LQKENI. This CDR3 region has 14 residues. V was pared by 5 bases and J by 2 bases, with 13 bases between. The CDR3 DNA reads TGTGCCAGCTCAAAGACAGCCGTTACCTACGAGCAGTACTTC. It yields the protein CASSKTAVTYEQYF.

The V gene is TRBV4-3, the J gene TRBJ2-5, with 8 bases fitting TRBD1. TRBJ2-7 matches the DNA end more closely, so the J call is doubtful. The CDR3 length is 15 residues. Germline CDR1 and CDR2: LGHNA and YSLEER. CDR3 in DNA: TGCGCCAGCAGCCGGCCTACAGGGGGTAAATACGAGCAGTACTTC. Its protein is CASSRPTGGKYEQYF.

This chain connects TRBV4-2 to TRBJ1-1; TRBD1 agrees at 7 bases. V lost 1 base and J lost 5; bases outside the gene matches: 10. Germline CDR1 reads LGHNA; CDR2 reads YNFKEQ. The CDR3 totals 16 residues. The CDR3 reads CASSQGQGRLVTEAFF. CDR3 nucleotides: TGTGCCAGCAGCCAAGGACAGGGAAGATTGGTGACTGAAGCTTTCTTT.

This clone was seen only once. CDR3 amino acids: CSVVLTSGYNEQFF. CDR3 nucleotide sequence: TGCAGCGTTGTCCTTACTAGCGGCTACAATGAGCAGTTCTTC. V is TRBV29-1 and J is TRBJ2-1; 8 bases map to TRBD2. V trimming: 4 bases; J trimming: 3 bases; junction bases outside the gene matches: 5. CDR3 length equals 14 residues. The germline V gene has CDR1 SQVTM and CDR2 ANQGSEA.

This chain joins TRBV7-8 and TRBJ1-2; unclear D gene. Germline-derived CDR1 and CDR2 are SGHVS and FQNEAQ. Trimming took off 5 bases at V and 6 bases at J, with 10 bases between the two ends. The CDR3 spans 12 residues. CDR3 residues: CASSHDTHGYTF. In DNA, the CDR3 is TGTGCCAGCAGCCATGACACTCATGGCTACACCTTC.

The chain links TRBV11-3 to TRBJ2-3; 11 bases agree with TRBD2. This CDR3 region has 15 residues. The germline gives CDR1 SGHNT, CDR2 YENEEA. The junction had 9 bases not matched to a gene; V was cut back by 5 bases and J by 8 bases. The CDR3 here is CASSPTSGSGGTQYF. The CDR3 DNA reads TGTGCCAGCAGCCCTACTAGCGGGAGCGGGGGTACGCAGTATTTT.

CDR3 nucleotides: TGTGCCAGCAGCTTAGTCACTAGCGGGAGAACGAAGAATGAGCAGTTCTTC. It codes for CASSLVTSGRTKNEQFF. The chain joins TRBV7-2 to TRBJ2-1; 11 nucleotides align to TRBD2. CDR1 is SGHTA and CDR2 is FQGNSA in the germline V gene. The CDR3 length is 17 residues. After removal of 1 base from V and 7 bases from J, the junction contained 9 bases not matched to a gene.

This clone was detected a few times. V and J are TRBV10-3 and TRBJ1-1, with D possibly being TRBD1 (5 bases). The germline V gene has CDR1 ENHRY and CDR2 SYGVKD. The CDR3 is 14 amino acids. The germline V and J ends were trimmed by 8 bases and 0 bases, with 13 bases remaining between them. The CDR3 protein is CAIGPGRLNTEAFF. In nucleotides, the CDR3 is TGTGCCATCGGTCCAGGGCGCCTGAACACTGAAGCTTTCTTT.

The rearrangement joins TRBV5-4 to TRBJ2-5; maybe TRBD1 (6 bases). The J call could be wrong; TRBJ2-7 is a better fit for the DNA end. CDR3 length equals 14 residues. Germline lookup yields CDR1 SGHNT and CDR2 YYREEE (reference sequence). CDR3 loop: CASSLARGSYEQYF. In DNA form, the CDR3 reads TGTGCCAGCAGCTTGGCCAGGGGCAGCTACGAGCAGTACTTC.

The chain couples TRBV15 to TRBJ2-7, with D tentatively TRBD2 (6 bases). This CDR3 region has 16 residues. CDR1 is LNHNV and CDR2 is YYDKDF in the germline V gene (reference sequence). The V and J ends lost 0 bases and 0 bases respectively, with 12 bases between them. CDR3 protein: CATSRDRGKSSYEQYF. As DNA, the CDR3 is TGTGCCACCAGCAGAGATCGGGGGAAGAGCTCCTACGAGCAGTACTTC.

The chain uses TRBV6-1 and TRBJ1-2, with 7 bases lining up with TRBD1. In germline, CDR1 is MNHNS, CDR2 SASEGT. The trim removed 3 bases at V and 0 bases at J, leaving 4 bases unmatched. The CDR3 covers 15 residues. CDR3 in DNA: TGTGCCAGCAGTGACCACGGGACAGCTAACTATGGCTACACCTTC. Its translation: CASSDHGTANYGYTF.

This clone was detected once. DNA for the CDR3: TGTGCCAGCAGCTTAGACCCTTTAGGGGCCACCGGGGAGCTGTTTTTT. Translation: CASSLDPLGATGELFF. The chain couples TRBV7-2 to TRBJ2-2; weak D call: TRBD1 (5 bases). The CDR3 has 16 residues. Trimming cost V 1 base and J 4 bases, with 13 bases left between them. CDR1 SGHTA and CDR2 FQGNSA come from the germline V gene.

V gene TRBV6-1 combines with J gene TRBJ2-3; D might be TRBD2 (5 bases). Germline CDR1 and CDR2: MNHNS and SASEGT. Trimming shortened V by 4 bases and J by 0 bases, and 8 bases separated the two germline ends. This CDR3 comprises 14 residues. CDR3 DNA sequence: TGTGCCAGCAGTGCACCGGGAAGCACAGATACGCAGTATTTT. Encoded protein: CASSAPGSTDTQYF.

In this sample, this clone turned up once. J is TRBJ2-1 and V is TRBV28, with 12 bases that match TRBD2. V lost 5 bases and J lost 4; bases outside the gene matches: 3. Per the germline V gene, CDR1 is MDHEN and CDR2 is SYDVKM. The CDR3 extends over 15 amino acids. This chain's CDR3 is CASSRTSGEYNEQFF. As DNA, the CDR3 is TGTGCCAGCAGTCGGACTAGCGGGGAGTACAATGAGCAGTTCTTC.

V gene TRBV4-2 combines with J gene TRBJ2-3, with 9 bases lining up with TRBD2. This CDR3 has 17 amino acids. The V segment lost 4 bases and the J segment 4 bases; nucleotides outside the gene matches: 12. Looked up from germline, CDR1 is LGHNA and CDR2 is YNFKEQ. CDR3 bases: TGTGCCAGCAGCCGCAATAGGGGCACTAGCGGGTCAGATACGCAGTATTTT. Its protein is CASSRNRGTSGSDTQYF.

In regard to this clone: At one end, the junction sequence differs from germline, possibly due to a read error. The chain couples TRBV19 to TRBJ2-6; D perhaps matches TRBD1 (5 bases). The length of the CDR3 is 15 residues. Germline V CDR1 and CDR2: LNHDA, SQIVND (reference sequence). DNA of the CDR3: TGTGCCAGTACCCTGGGTACATCTGGGGCCAACGTCCCGACTTTC. Its translation is CASTLGTSGANVPTF.

V is TRBV9 and J is TRBJ2-1; TRBD2 aligns across 12 bases. The CDR3 is 17 residues long. Germline V CDR1 and CDR2: SGDLS, YYNGEE. V lost 3 bases, J lost 1 base, and 5 bases stayed unmatched. In DNA, the CDR3 is TGTGCCAGCAGCGCCCCTGGACTAGCGGGATCCTACAATGAGCAGTTCTTC. Translating it yields CASSAPGLAGSYNEQFF. Variable domain in full (rest from reference TRBV9 and TRBJ2-1): DSGVTQTPKHLITATGQRVTLRCSPRSGDLSVYWYQQSLDQGLQFLIQYYNGEERAKGNILERFSAQQFPDLHSELNLSSLELGDSALYFCASSAPGLAGSYNEQFFGPGTRLTVL.

The chain links TRBV7-2 to TRBJ2-1; 11 positions match TRBD1. J was trimmed by 7 bases and V by 1 base; bases with no gene match: 6. Germline values: CDR1 SGHTA, CDR2 FQGNSA. This CDR3 has 16 residues. CDR3 amino acids: CASSLGRTGGKNEQFF. The DNA for the CDR3 is TGTGCCAGCAGCTTAGGTCGGACAGGGGGCAAAAATGAGCAGTTCTTC.